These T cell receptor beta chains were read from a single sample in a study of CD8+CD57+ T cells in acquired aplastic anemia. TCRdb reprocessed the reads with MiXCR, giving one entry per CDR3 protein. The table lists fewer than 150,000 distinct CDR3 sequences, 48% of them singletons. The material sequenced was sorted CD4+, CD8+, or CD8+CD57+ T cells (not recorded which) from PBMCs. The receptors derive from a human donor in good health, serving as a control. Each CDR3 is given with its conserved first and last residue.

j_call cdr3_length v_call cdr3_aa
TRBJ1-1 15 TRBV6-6 CASSYSSGSPTEAFF
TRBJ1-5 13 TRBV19 CASSLTGNQPQHF
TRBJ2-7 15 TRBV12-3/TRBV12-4 CASSYGRGPTYEQYF
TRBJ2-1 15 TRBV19 CASSSLGLAYNEQFF
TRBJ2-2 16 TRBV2 CASSEEGAINTGELFF
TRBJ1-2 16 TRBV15 CATSSPRGEPYYGYTF
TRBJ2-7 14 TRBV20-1 CSARVSAEPYEQYF
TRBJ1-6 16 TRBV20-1 CSASPRDRGKDSPFHF
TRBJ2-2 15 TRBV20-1 CSARDQARNTGELFF
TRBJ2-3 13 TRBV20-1 CSPQHRGSDTQYF
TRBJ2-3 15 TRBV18 CASSPPLGGTDTQYF
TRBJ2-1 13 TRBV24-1 CATSADGYNEQFF
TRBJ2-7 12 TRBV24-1 CATSEGAYEQYF
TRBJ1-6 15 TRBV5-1 CASSKEGFRNSPLHF
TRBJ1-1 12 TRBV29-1 CSTTPGQAEAFF
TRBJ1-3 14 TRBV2 CASSMAASGNTIYF
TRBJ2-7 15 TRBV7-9 CASSLASGGGREQYF
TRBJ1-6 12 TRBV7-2 CASSLEAGPPHF
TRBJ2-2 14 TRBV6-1 CASSDRANTGELFF
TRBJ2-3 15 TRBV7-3 CASSLTRSSTDTQYF
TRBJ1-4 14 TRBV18 CASSPSGPNEKLFF
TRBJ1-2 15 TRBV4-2 CASSQAGGLNYGYTF
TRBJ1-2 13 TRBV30 CAWSVGGDYGYTF
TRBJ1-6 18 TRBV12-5 CASGINPGRMSTNSPLHF
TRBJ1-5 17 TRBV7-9 CASSLSHGTGLNQPQHF
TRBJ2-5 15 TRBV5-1 CASIPSPGEQETQYF
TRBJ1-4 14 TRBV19 CASRLGLQNEKLFF
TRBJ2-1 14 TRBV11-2 CASSHTSGGSEQFF
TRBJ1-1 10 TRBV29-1 CSAEITEAFF
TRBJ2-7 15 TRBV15 CATSRDPQGLYEQYF
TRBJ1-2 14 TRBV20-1 CSASRGQTNYGYTF
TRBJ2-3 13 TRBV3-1 CASSRGGADTQYF
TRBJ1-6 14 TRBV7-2 CASSPDGHNSPLHF
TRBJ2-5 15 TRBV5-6 CASSLRAGLSETQYF
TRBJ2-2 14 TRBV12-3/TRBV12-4 CASSRTGRTGELFF
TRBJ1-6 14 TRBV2 CASSEGRANSPLHF
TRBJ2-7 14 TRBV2 CASSLSDSLDEQYF
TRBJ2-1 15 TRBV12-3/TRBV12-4 CASGGGGSSYNEQFF
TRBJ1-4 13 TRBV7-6 CASSPAGSEKLFF
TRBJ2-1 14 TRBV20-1 CSATQRVSYNEQFF
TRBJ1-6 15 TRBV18 CASSPGQGVRSPLHF
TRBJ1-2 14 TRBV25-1 CASSEDHRGRGYTF
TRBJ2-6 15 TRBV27 CASTGRNSGANVLTF
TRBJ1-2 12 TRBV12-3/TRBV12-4 CASSTGVEGYTF
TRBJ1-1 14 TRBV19 CASSHRGEGAEAFF
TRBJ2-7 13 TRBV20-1 CSASGFQAYEQYF
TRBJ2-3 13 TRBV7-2 CASSLTTGDQQYF
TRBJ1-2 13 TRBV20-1 CSASRAAESGNTF
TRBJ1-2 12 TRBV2 CARRGQTDGYTF
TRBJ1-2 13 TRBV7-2 CASRQQGNYGYTF
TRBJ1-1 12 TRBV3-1 CASSQRSTEAFF
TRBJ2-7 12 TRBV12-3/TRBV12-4 CASKRQGAEQYF
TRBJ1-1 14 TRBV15 CATSRVGVNTEAFF
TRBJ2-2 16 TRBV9 CASSTRQTQNTGELFF